This T cell receptor (beta chain) was found in a study of blood T cell repertoires in COVID-19. V was clipped by 2 bases and J by 7 bases; unmatched bases: 12. Germline CDR1 is MGHRA and CDR2 is YSYEKL. CDR3 length equals 16 residues. In the original processing: The assay estimated nucleated cells by amplifying reference gene primers. The table came from immunoSEQ multiplex PCR; TCRdb's copy has only in-frame clones and leaves some out. V, J and clone size reflect that table, while D and trimming were determined from the DNA. This table holds around 380,000 clones, around 87% found once. This chain uses TRBV4-1 with TRBJ1-2; TRBD1 matches at 8 bases. This clonotype originated in a man in his thirties or forties who had recovered from COVID-19. Sample: PBMCs or T cells enriched from blood (not recorded which). The CDR3 DNA is TGCGCCAGCAGCCAAACCTTCGACAGGGGAGCTCGTGGCTACACCTTC. Protein: CASSQTFDRGARGYTF.